This T cell receptor (beta chain) was profiled in a study of T cell repertoires in cytomegalovirus infection. Study-wide background: Selected CMV epitopes included recently identified HLA-C-restricted ones as well as well-studied HLA-B-restricted ones. It can be stated that public TCR beta signatures indicated CMV infection as well as a matching HLA type. Study-wide results and limits: Carriage of CMV together with the relevant HLA was identifiable through cumulative public TCR beta family frequency. Within the response measured ex vivo, HLA-C-restricted CMV-specific TCR beta clonotypes were dominant.

TCRdb re-called the reads with MiXCR, one entry per CDR3 protein. This sample has 110,000 or so distinct CDR3 sequences; 30% to 35% occur once, and the top ten carry 41%. Germline V gives CDR1 MNHEY, CDR2 SMNVEV (reference sequence). Trimming at V came to 5 bases and at J to 4 bases, leaving 7 bases not matched to a gene. The CDR3 is 15 residues long. Regarding this clonotype: What it recognizes is unknown.

The sequence was collected from a human donor in good health (CMV status not recorded). Some clones in this sample may be carry-over from other donors' samples. This sequence joins TRBV27 and TRBJ2-7, with TRBD1 matching over 11 bases. This sample comprised CD8+ T cells from cultured PBMCs, obtained from culture after CMV antigen stimulation. The CDR3 DNA reads as TGTGCCAGCAGTCTGGGACAGGGGGTGAGTTACGAGCAGTACTTC. It translates to CASSLGQGVSYEQYF.